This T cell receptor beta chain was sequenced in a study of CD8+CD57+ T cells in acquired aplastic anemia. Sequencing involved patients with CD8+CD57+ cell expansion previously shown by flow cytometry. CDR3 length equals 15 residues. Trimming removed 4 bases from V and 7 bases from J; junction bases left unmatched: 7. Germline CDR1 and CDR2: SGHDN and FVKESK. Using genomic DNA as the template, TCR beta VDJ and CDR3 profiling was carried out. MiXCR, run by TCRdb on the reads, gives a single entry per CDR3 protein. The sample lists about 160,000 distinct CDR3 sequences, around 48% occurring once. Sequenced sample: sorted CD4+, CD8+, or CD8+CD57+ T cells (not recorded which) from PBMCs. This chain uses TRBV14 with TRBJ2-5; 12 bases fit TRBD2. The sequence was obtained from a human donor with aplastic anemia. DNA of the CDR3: TGTGCCAGCAGCCTCGGACTAGCGGGACGCGGGACCCAGTACTTC. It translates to CASSLGLAGRGTQYF.